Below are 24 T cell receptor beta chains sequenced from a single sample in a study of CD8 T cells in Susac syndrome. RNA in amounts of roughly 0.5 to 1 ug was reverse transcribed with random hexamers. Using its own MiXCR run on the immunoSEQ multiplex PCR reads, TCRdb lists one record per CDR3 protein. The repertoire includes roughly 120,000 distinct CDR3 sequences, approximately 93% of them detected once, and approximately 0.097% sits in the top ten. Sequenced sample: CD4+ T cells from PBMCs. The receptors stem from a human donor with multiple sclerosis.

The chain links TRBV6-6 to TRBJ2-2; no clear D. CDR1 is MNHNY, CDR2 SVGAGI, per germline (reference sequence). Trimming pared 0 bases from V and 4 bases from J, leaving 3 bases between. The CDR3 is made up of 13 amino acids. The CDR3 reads CASSYSSTGELFF. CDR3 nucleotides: TGTGCCAGCAGTTACTCGAGCACCGGGGAGCTGTTTTTT.

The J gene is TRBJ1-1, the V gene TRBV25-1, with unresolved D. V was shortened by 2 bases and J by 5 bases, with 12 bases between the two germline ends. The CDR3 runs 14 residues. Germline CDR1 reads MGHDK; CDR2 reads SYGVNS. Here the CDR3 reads CASSESGVRTEAFF. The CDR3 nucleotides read TGTGCCAGCAGTGAAAGTGGCGTAAGGACTGAAGCTTTCTTT.

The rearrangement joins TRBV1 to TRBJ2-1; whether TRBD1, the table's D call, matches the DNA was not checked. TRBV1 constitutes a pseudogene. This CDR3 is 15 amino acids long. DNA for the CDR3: TGCACCAGCAGTTTCCCGGAGCGGCTCAACAATGAGCAGTTCTTC. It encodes CTSSFPERLNNEQFF.

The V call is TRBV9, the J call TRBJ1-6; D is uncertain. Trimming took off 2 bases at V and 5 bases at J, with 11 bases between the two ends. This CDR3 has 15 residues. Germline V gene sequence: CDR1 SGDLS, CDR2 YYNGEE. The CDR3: CASSVTYLNNSPLHF. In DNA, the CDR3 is TGTGCCAGCAGCGTGACCTATTTGAATAATTCACCCCTCCACTTT. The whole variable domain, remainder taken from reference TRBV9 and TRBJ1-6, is DSGVTQTPKHLITATGQRVTLRCSPRSGDLSVYWYQQSLDQGLQFLIQYYNGEERAKGNILERFSAQQFPDLHSELNLSSLELGDSALYFCASSVTYLNNSPLHFGNGTRLTVT.

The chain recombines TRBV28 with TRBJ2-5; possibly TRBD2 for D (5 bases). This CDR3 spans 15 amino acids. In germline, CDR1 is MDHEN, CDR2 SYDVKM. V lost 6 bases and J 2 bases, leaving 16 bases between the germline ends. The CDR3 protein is CASSFILTTQETQYF. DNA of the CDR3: TGTGCCAGCAGCTTCATCCTGACTACACAAGAGACCCAGTACTTC.

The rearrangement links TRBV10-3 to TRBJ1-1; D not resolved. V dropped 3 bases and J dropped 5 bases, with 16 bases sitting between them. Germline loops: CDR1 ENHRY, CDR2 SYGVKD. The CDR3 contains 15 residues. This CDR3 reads CAISDKEGGGTEAFF. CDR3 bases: TGTGCCATCAGTGATAAGGAGGGCGGAGGGACTGAAGCTTTCTTT.

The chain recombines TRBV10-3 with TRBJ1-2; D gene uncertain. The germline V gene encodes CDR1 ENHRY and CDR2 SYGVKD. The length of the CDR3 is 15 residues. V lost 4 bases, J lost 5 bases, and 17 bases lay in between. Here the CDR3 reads CAISAGPIKEYGYTF. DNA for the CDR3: TGTGCCATCAGTGCCGGCCCTATCAAGGAGTATGGCTACACCTTC.

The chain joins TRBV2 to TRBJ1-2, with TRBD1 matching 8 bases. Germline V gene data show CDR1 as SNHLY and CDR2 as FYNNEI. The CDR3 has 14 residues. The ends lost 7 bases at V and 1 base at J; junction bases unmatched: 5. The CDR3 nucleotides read TGTGCCAGCATACTGACAGGGGTTAACTATGGCTACACCTTC. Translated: CASILTGVNYGYTF. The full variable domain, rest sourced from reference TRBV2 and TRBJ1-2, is EPEVTQTPSHQVTQMGQEVILRCVPISNHLYFYWYRQILGQKVEFLVSFYNNEISEKSEIFDDQFSVERPDGSNFTLKIRSTKLEDSAMYFCASILTGVNYGYTFGSGTRLTVV.

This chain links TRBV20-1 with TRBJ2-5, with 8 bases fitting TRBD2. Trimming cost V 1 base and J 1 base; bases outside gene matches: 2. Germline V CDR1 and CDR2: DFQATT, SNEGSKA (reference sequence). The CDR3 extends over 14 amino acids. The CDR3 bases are TGCAGTGCTAGAGCGGGGGGGTCCCAAGAGACCCAGTACTTC. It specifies CSARAGGSQETQYF.

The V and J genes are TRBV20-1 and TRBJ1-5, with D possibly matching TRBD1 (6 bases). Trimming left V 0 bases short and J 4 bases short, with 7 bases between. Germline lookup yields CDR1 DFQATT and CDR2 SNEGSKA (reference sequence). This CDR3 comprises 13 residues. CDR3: CSAREDRNQPQHF. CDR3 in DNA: TGCAGTGCTAGAGAGGACAGAAATCAGCCCCAGCATTTT.

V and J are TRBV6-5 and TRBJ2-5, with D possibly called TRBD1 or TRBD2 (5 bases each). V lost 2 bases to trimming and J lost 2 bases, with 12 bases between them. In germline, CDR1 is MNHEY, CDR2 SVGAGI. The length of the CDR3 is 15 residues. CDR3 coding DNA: TGTGCCAGCAGTTACGAGGGTGGGGGACAAGAGACCCAGTACTTC. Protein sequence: CASSYEGGGQETQYF.

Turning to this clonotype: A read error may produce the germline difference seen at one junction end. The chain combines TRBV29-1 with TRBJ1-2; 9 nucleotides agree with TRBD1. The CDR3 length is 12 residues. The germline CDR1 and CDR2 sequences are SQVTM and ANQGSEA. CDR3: CSVGGSGTGPFF. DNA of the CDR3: TGCAGCGTTGGGGGATCCGGGACAGGGCCCTTCTTC. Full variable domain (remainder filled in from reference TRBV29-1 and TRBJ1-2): SAVISQKPSRDICQRGTSLTIQCQVDSQVTMMFWYRQQPGQSLTLIATANQGSEATYESGFVIDKFPISRPNLTFSTLTVSNMSPEDSSIYLCSVGGSGTGPFFGSGTRLTVV.

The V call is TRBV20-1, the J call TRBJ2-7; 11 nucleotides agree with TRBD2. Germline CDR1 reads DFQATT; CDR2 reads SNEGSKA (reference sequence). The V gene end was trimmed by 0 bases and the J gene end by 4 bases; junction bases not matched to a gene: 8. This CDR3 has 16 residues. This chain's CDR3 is CSARDAASGGPYEQYF. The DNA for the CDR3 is TGCAGTGCTAGAGATGCTGCTAGCGGGGGGCCGTACGAGCAGTACTTC.

Here the CDR3 DNA reads TGTGCCTCGACCAGGGGTGGGCAAGAGACCCAGTACTTC. As protein: CASTRGGQETQYF. The rearrangement uses TRBV30 and TRBJ2-5, with D possibly matching TRBD1 (6 bases). Deletions cut 7 bases from V and 2 bases from J, with 14 bases between. Germline V lookup: CDR1 GTSNPN, CDR2 SVGIG (reference sequence). There are 13 residues in the CDR3.

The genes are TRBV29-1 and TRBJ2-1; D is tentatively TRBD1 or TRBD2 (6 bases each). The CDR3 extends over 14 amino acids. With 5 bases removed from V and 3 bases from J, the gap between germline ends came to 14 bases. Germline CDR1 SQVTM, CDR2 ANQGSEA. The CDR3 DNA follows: TGCAGCGTTCCACTCGGGGGCCGCTACAATGAGCAGTTCTTC. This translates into CSVPLGGRYNEQFF.

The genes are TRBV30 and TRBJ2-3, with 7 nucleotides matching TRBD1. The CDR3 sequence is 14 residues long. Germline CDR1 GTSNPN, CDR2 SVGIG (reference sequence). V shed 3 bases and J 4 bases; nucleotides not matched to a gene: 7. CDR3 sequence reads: CAWRTGRFPDTQYF. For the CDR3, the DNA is TGTGCCTGGAGGACAGGGAGATTTCCAGATACGCAGTATTTT.

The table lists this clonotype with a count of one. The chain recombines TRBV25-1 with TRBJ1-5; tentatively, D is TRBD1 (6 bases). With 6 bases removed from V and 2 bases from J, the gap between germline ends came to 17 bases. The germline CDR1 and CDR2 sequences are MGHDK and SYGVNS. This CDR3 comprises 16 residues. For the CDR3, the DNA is TGTGCCAGCAGATCCAGGGGTAGGCGCGGCAATCAGCCCCAGCATTTT. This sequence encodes CASRSRGRRGNQPQHF.

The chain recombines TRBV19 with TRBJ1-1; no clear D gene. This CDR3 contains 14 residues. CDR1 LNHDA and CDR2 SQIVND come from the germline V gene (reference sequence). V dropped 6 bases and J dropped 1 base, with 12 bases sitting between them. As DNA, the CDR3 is TGTGCCAGTAGAAGCGACATCCCGAACACTGAAGCTTTCTTT. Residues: CASRSDIPNTEAFF. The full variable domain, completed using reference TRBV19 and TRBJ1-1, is DGGITQSPKYLFRKEGQNVTLSCEQNLNHDAMYWYRQDPGQGLRLIYYSQIVNDFQKGDIAEGYSVSREKKESFPLTVTSAQKNPTAFYLCASRSDIPNTEAFFGQGTRLTVV.

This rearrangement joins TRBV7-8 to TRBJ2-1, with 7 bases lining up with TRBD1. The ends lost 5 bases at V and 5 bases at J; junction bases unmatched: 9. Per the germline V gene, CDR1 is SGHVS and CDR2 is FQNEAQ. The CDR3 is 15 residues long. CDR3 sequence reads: CASSGGQEADNEQFF. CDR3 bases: TGTGCCAGCAGCGGCGGACAGGAGGCCGACAATGAGCAGTTCTTC.

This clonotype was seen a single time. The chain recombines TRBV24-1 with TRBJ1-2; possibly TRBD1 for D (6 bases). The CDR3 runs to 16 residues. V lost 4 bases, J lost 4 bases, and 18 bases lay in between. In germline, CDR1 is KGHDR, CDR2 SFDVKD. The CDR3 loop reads CATSDSNPRGSYGYTF. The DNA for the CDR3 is TGTGCCACCAGTGACTCAAACCCCAGGGGCAGCTATGGCTACACCTTC.

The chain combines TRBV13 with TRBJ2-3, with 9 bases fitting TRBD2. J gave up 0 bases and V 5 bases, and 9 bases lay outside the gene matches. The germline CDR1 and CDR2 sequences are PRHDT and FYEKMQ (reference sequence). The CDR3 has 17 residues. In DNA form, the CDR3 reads TGTGCCAGCAGCCCCCTAGCGGGGTCTACTAGCACAGATACGCAGTATTTT. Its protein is CASSPLAGSTSTDTQYF.

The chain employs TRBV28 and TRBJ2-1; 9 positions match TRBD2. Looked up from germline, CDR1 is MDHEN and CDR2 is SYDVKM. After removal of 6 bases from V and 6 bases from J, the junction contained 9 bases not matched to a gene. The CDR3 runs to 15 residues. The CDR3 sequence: CASSQAGGSPNEQFF. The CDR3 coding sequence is TGTGCCAGCAGCCAAGCGGGGGGATCTCCCAATGAGCAGTTCTTC.

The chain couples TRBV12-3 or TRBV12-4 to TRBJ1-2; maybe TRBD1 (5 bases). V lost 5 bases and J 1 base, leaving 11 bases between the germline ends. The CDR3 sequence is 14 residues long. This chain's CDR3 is CASSARQINYGYTF. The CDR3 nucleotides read TGTGCCAGCAGTGCAAGACAGATTAACTATGGCTACACCTTC.

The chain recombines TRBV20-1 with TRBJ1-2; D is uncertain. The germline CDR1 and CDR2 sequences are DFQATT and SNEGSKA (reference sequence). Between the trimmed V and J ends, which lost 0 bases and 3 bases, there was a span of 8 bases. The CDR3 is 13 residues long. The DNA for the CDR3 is TGCAGTGCTAGAGAAGGGATGGACTATGGCTACACCTTC. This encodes CSAREGMDYGYTF.